This T cell receptor (beta chain) was profiled in a study of shared clonotypes between healthy human individuals (dated by TCRdb to about 2020). At the level of the whole study: A few men and a couple of women, aged 18 to 49 years, made up the cohort. Per donor, leukapheresis produced somewhere between about 0.85 and 9.5 billion PBMCs. Per donor, three plates each were used for CD4 naive and CD4 memory, two for CD8 naive, and one for CD8 memory. To estimate repertoire size and how much clonotypes are shared between individuals, the study performed deep sequencing of blood TCR repertoires from a few healthy adults. Libraries were prepared and TCR repertoires were sequenced by different laboratories using diverse techniques, in order to increase sequencing depth and limit assay-specific biases. The research as a whole found: Rarefaction of sorted-subset datasets indicated incomplete sequencing despite the large sequencing depth. Sharing across a handful of donors was observed for around 5% of naive CD4, 3% to 3.5% of naive CD8, about 2.3% of memory CD4, and over 0.3% of memory CD8 clonotypes. Because the study included only a small number of donors, the genetic and exposure-history diversity represented was limited. Pairwise subsampling led to the expectation that sequencing depth would affect the degree of clonotype sharing among donors. Clonotypes shared by all four sorted-subset donors showed higher generation probabilities than non-shared clonotypes. Sampling was restricted to blood, and TCR repertoires in tissue are likely to differ from TCR repertoires in blood. Naive subsets generally had larger estimated clonotype richness than memory subsets did.

Using the deep immunoSEQ assay, multiplex PCR amplified TCR CDR3 regions from genomic DNA. Extracted genomic DNA from each cell subset was distributed evenly across all wells of several immunoSEQ 96-well plates, and each plate was treated as a replicate. For sorted subsets, around 200 ng genomic DNA, equal to some 30,000 T cell genomes, was loaded into each replicate PCR. Purified libraries were measured with a Qubit 3.0 fluorometer, size-checked on a Bioanalyzer 2100, and measured again with the KAPA Library Quantification kit. A separate single-read 150-cycle Illumina NextSeq 550 flow cell was used to sequence each immunoSEQ 96-well plate. As for how the authors treated the data: Because the immunoSEQ output held only junctional sequences and lacked quality scores, the filtering could not match the filtering applied to full-length reads. To assign V/J genes and CDR3, sequences were annotated against IMGT germline references using PyIR, a Python wrapper for IgBLAST v1.9. Reads with weak V/J assignments (E-value above 1e-6), missing CDR3, stop codons, out-of-frame junctions, or ambiguous translated residues were removed. V3J clonotypes were defined by identical inferred V gene, J gene, and CDR3 amino acid sequence. Percentage overlap between repertoires was computed as shared unique clonotypes divided by the size of the smaller repertoire. Richness of each repertoire was evaluated using RTK rarefaction, the Chao1 estimator, and Recon v2.1 estimates of unobserved clonotypes. OLGA was used to compute generation probabilities for all TCRbeta clonotypes that the gDNA method yielded from a few donors. Here the immuneACCESS table is served through TCRdb, limited to in-frame sequences with V and J called. Missing clones are a known gap in these copies; in checked studies unresolved V genes cover under half, and the rest lacks a known reason. V and J calls and clone size are as listed in that table; D and trimming were resolved from the DNA. This sample lists some 1.4 million clones; about 96% were detected once. The ten largest clones take up 1% to 1.5% of the sample.

Donors were healthy HIV-negative adults with no recently reported acute infections or vaccinations. All donors were Caucasian adults living in Nashville, Tennessee, USA. CD4+ T cells were enriched through magnetic negative selection, after which naive cells were positively selected on CD45RA and the remaining negative fraction served as the memory subset. Blood was obtained by leukapheresis, after which PBMCs were separated by Ficoll-Histopaque density gradient centrifugation and cryopreserved in liquid nitrogen vapor phase. Analytical flow cytometry was used to check the purity and quantity of every magnetically sorted T cell population. Each sorted fraction had its genomic DNA isolated and then quantified by UV absorbance on a Nanodrop 2000c. As regards this clone: Its antigen is currently not known. Qualities for individual bases were not recorded, and no much larger clone is one base off.

The sequencing sample was made of naive CD4+ T cells sorted from blood. The cell subset or site tag for this specimen amounts to: CD45RA+ positively selected. This TCR derives from a man younger than 40 in good health.

DNA sequence: TGCGCCAGCAGCTTGTCAGGGGGCGAATACACCGGGGAGCTGTTTTTT. It translates as CASSLSGGEYTGELFF. The sequence links TRBV5-1 to TRBJ2-2, with TRBD1 matching 8 junction bases. The germline V gene supplies CDR1 SGHRS and CDR2 YFSETQ. Inclusive of the bounding cysteine and phenylalanine, the CDR3 is 16 residues long. Kept here is only the CDR3 DNA, which spans 48 bases and is read in frame from base 1. Here V drops 1 base and J drops 3 bases, and the junction holds 5 bases not matched to any gene. Outside the CDR3, residues come from the reference TRBV5-1 and TRBJ2-2 proteins, so the full variable domain is: KAGVTQTPRYLIKTRGQQVTLSCSPISGHRSVSWYQQTPGQGLQFLFEYFSETQRNKGNFPGRFSGRQFSNSRSEMNVSTLELGDSALYLCASSLSGGEYTGELFFGEGSRLTVL.